The 23 T cell receptor beta chains below all came from one sample that was sequenced in a study of blood T cell repertoires in COVID-19. Repertoires were generated with immunoSEQ multiplex PCR, while TCRdb's copy carries only in-frame clones and drops some. Found here are some 29,000 clones, approximately 85% of them singletons; the top ten hold about 30%. The sample was peripheral blood. These receptors were obtained from a woman of 80 years or more with COVID-19, enrolled during active disease.

The chain recombines TRBV6-2 or TRBV6-3 with TRBJ2-1; TRBD2 matches 14 bases. CDR3 length: 19 residues. Per the germline V gene, CDR1 is MNHEY and CDR2 is SVGEGT. J lost 4 bases, V lost 4 bases, and 12 bases had no gene match. The CDR3 reads CASSSTRLAGGPGYNEQFF. The CDR3 DNA is TGTGCCAGCAGTTCAACCCGACTAGCGGGGGGGCCCGGGTACAATGAGCAGTTCTTC.

This chain joins TRBV12-5 and TRBJ2-5; D perhaps matches TRBD2 (7 bases). The CDR3 sequence is 15 residues long. CDR1 and CDR2 from the germline V gene are LGHNT and FRNRAP. V gave up 1 base and J gave up 5 bases, with 14 bases separating them. CDR3 loop: CASGLGLGGAETQYF. CDR3 DNA: TGTGCTAGTGGTTTGGGCCTGGGGGGGGCTGAGACCCAGTACTTC. Supplemented by reference TRBV12-5 and TRBJ2-5, the full variable domain reads DARVTQTPRHKVTEMGQEVTMRCQPILGHNTVFWYRQTMMQGLELLAYFRNRAPLDDSGMPKDRFSAEMPDATLATLKIQPSEPRDSAVYFCASGLGLGGAETQYFGPGTRLLVL.

This clone was recorded once. CDR3 region: CASSVGLRAVDYNEQFF. The CDR3 DNA follows: TGTGCCAGCAGCGTAGGGCTCAGGGCTGTCGATTACAATGAGCAGTTCTTC. The chain recombines TRBV9 with TRBJ2-1; D might be TRBD1 (5 bases). This CDR3 contains 17 residues. Germline V gives CDR1 SGDLS, CDR2 YYNGEE. With 0 bases removed from V and 4 bases from J, the gap between germline ends came to 17 bases.

The CDR3 DNA reads TGTGCCTGGAGTGTTCTGCAAGAGACCCAGTACTTC. Its protein product is CAWSVLQETQYF. This chain uses TRBV30 with TRBJ2-5; D is unclear. Germline CDR1 and CDR2: GTSNPN and SVGIG (reference sequence). The CDR3 loop spans 12 amino acids. The V end was cut by 0 bases, the J end by 2 bases, with 4 bases between.

The J gene is TRBJ2-3, the V gene TRBV7-9; 8 bases map to TRBD2. Looked up from germline, CDR1 is SEHNR and CDR2 is FQNEAQ (reference sequence). The CDR3 sequence is 15 residues long. The V segment lost 6 bases and the J segment 2 bases; nucleotides outside the gene matches: 7. The CDR3 region is CASRSSAGATDTQYF. CDR3 bases: TGTGCCAGCAGATCTTCAGCGGGGGCCACAGATACGCAGTATTTT.

As regards this clone: At one end the junction does not follow the germline gene, possibly because of a read error. V is TRBV6-5 and J is TRBJ2-1, with TRBD1 matching 10 bases. The germline gives CDR1 MNHEY, CDR2 SVGAGI. CDR3 length equals 11 residues. The CDR3 DNA reads as TGTGCCAGCAGCAACCCGGGACAGGGGCTCTTC. This translates into CASSNPGQGLF.

The chain has TRBV7-2 and TRBJ2-7; 8 nucleotides match TRBD2. The trim removed 1 base at V and 2 bases at J, leaving 4 bases unmatched. The CDR3 runs 15 residues. The germline gives CDR1 SGHTA, CDR2 FQGNSA. In DNA, the CDR3 is TGTGCCAGCAGCTTAGAAGTAGCGGGGACCTACGAGCAGTACTTC. Translated, it gives CASSLEVAGTYEQYF.

J is TRBJ2-2 and V is TRBV7-8; the match to TRBD1 covers 8 bases. V trimming: 6 bases; J trimming: 2 bases; junction bases outside the gene matches: 11. This CDR3 has 17 amino acids. Germline-derived CDR1 and CDR2 are SGHVS and FQNEAQ. CDR3 region: CASRASGGVLNTGELFF. In DNA, the CDR3 is TGTGCCAGCAGGGCTTCAGGGGGCGTTCTTAACACCGGGGAGCTGTTTTTT. Using reference TRBV7-8 and TRBJ2-2 for the parts outside the CDR3, the full variable domain is GAGVSQSPRYKVAKRGQDVALRCDPISGHVSLFWYQQALGQGPEFLTYFQNEAQLDKSGLPSDRFFAERPEGSVSTLKIQRTQQEDSAVYLCASRASGGVLNTGELFFGEGSRLTVL.

The gene calls are TRBV7-9 and TRBJ1-1, with TRBD1 matching 9 bases. The CDR3 sequence is 16 residues long. The V segment lost 5 bases and the J segment 0 bases; nucleotides outside the gene matches: 7. Germline V gene lookup returns CDR1 SEHNR and CDR2 FQNEAQ (reference sequence). The CDR3: CASSTDRGRMNTEAFF. The CDR3 bases are TGTGCCAGCAGCACCGACAGGGGGAGGATGAACACTGAAGCTTTCTTT.

This chain links TRBV25-1 with TRBJ2-7, with D possibly being TRBD2 (5 bases). The germline gives CDR1 MGHDK, CDR2 SYGVNS. V was cut by 2 bases and J by 5 bases, with 22 bases left in between. The CDR3 is 17 amino acids. The CDR3 coding sequence is TGTGCCAGCAGTGAAGGGAGAGGGTCTCTATCTCTCGACGAGCAGTACTTC. Translated: CASSEGRGSLSLDEQYF.

This clone was seen a few times. The chain couples TRBV12-3 or TRBV12-4 to TRBJ2-1; D is possibly TRBD1 (5 bases). With 4 bases removed from V and 8 bases from J, the gap between germline ends came to 12 bases. The CDR3 runs to 13 residues. The CDR3 sequence is CASSSGRADEQFF. DNA of the CDR3: TGTGCCAGCAGTTCGGGCAGGGCCGATGAGCAGTTCTTC.

V gene TRBV6-5 combines with J gene TRBJ1-1, with D hard to call. The V gene's germline CDR1 is MNHEY and CDR2 SVGAGI. Deletions cut 5 bases from V and 1 base from J, with 14 bases between. This CDR3 spans 15 amino acids. CDR3 in amino acids: CASSPTRPGNTEAFF. CDR3 in DNA: TGTGCCAGCAGTCCAACAAGGCCGGGGAACACTGAAGCTTTCTTT.

The chain joins TRBV15 to TRBJ1-2; a possible D gene is TRBD1 (5 bases). Germline assignment: CDR1 LNHNV and CDR2 YYDKDF (reference sequence). V was clipped by 1 base and J by 6 bases, with 21 bases between them. CDR3 length: 17 residues. CDR3 bases: TGTGCCACCAGCAGAGGGAAAGGGGCGCGCCATATGGATGGCTACACCTTC. Its protein product is CATSRGKGARHMDGYTF.

The chain recombines TRBV3-1 (or the pseudogene TRBV3-2) with TRBJ1-6; D unresolved. The CDR3 runs to 17 residues. V lost 2 bases, J lost 2 bases, and 13 bases lay in between. The V gene's germline CDR1 is LGHDT and CDR2 YNNKEL (reference sequence). The CDR3 here is CASSQQLGLTYNSPLHF. The CDR3 DNA reads as TGTGCCAGCAGCCAACAACTAGGGCTCACCTATAATTCACCCCTCCACTTT.

The V gene is TRBV5-1, the J gene TRBJ2-7; no clear D. Germline lookup yields CDR1 SGHRS and CDR2 YFSETQ. V lost 1 base, J lost 4 bases, and 6 bases lay in between. CDR3 length: 12 amino acids. The CDR3 sequence is CASSLSGYEQYF. In DNA form, the CDR3 reads TGCGCCAGCAGCTTGTCAGGATACGAGCAGTACTTC.

V is TRBV6-6 and J is TRBJ1-5; TRBD1 is a possible D gene (6 bases). V was pared by 5 bases and J by 7 bases, with 15 bases between. The CDR3 spans 14 residues. Germline CDR1 MNHNY, CDR2 SVGAGI (reference sequence). The CDR3 DNA follows: TGTGCCAGCAGTCTACGGGGGGCTGAGCAGCCCCAGCATTTT. Protein: CASSLRGAEQPQHF.

The V and J genes are TRBV19 and TRBJ1-6; D possibly corresponds to TRBD1 (6 bases). This CDR3 contains 15 residues. Looked up from germline, CDR1 is LNHDA and CDR2 is SQIVND (reference sequence). Trimming took 3 bases from V and 11 from J, leaving 17 bases between them. The CDR3 region has the DNA TGTGCCAGTAGTATTCTGGACAGCTCCTCCGCACCCCTCCACTTT. Protein sequence: CASSILDSSSAPLHF.

V is TRBV6-8 and J is TRBJ2-3; the D gene is possibly TRBD1 (5 bases). V shed 4 bases and J shed 0 bases, with 14 bases lying between them. The CDR3 runs to 16 residues. Per germline, CDR1 MNHGY and CDR2 SAAAGT. Here the CDR3 DNA reads TGTGCCAGCAGTTCACTCAGGGTTGGGAGCACAGATACGCAGTATTTT. Protein: CASSSLRVGSTDTQYF.

V usage is TRBV12-5 and J usage is TRBJ1-1, with TRBD1 matching over 7 bases. The germline V gene has CDR1 LGHNT and CDR2 FRNRAP. The V gene end was trimmed by 2 bases and the J gene end by 0 bases; junction bases not matched to a gene: 9. The CDR3 has 17 residues. The CDR3 here is CASGLPTGSLMNTEAFF. The CDR3 DNA is TGTGCTAGTGGTTTGCCGACAGGGAGCCTTATGAACACTGAAGCTTTCTTT.

V and J are TRBV5-6 and TRBJ1-2, with D uncertain. Germline-derived CDR1 and CDR2 are SGHDT and YYEEEE. The CDR3 covers 12 residues. Between the trimmed V and J ends, which lost 4 bases and 8 bases, there was a span of 12 bases. The CDR3 sequence: CASSLPYQGYTF. The CDR3, as DNA: TGTGCCAGCAGCCTACCTTATCAAGGCTACACCTTC.

The gene calls are TRBV12-3 or TRBV12-4 and TRBJ1-2; D is ambiguous. The CDR3 loop spans 13 amino acids. V lost 6 bases and J 2 bases, leaving 10 bases between the germline ends. In nucleotides, the CDR3 is TGTGCCAGCAGCCCGACGGGAAACTATGGCTACACCTTC. Protein sequence: CASSPTGNYGYTF.

The rearrangement links TRBV7-9 to TRBJ1-1; 7 bases fit TRBD1. Germline values: CDR1 SEHNR, CDR2 FQNEAQ (reference sequence). The V and J ends lost 3 bases and 6 bases, in that order; junction bases with no gene match: 4. This CDR3 comprises 13 residues. The CDR3 nucleotides are TGTGCCAGCAGCTTTCAGGGGGGCTCTGAAGCTTTCTTT. Amino acid sequence: CASSFQGGSEAFF.

This clone was picked up a small number of times. J is TRBJ2-1 and V is TRBV3-1 (or the pseudogene TRBV3-2); D unresolved. The CDR3 is made up of 18 amino acids. CDR1 is LGHDT and CDR2 is YNNKEL in the germline V gene (reference sequence). Deletions cut 0 bases from V and 7 bases from J, with 22 bases between. The CDR3 nucleotides are TGTGCCAGCAGCCAAGATATCCCCGCGTCGCGGCGTAGGAATGAGCAGTTCTTC. Translated: CASSQDIPASRRRNEQFF.